A single sample is the source of the 4 T cell receptor beta chains below, sequenced in a study of Tregs in tolerant kidney transplant recipients. Profiling relied on immunoSEQ multiplex PCR, and the TCRdb table lists in-frame clones only, not all of them. The data contain roughly 250,000 clones, roughly 80% of them singletons. Input material: CD4+ T cells from blood. The receptors here all came from a human donor in good health.

The chain joins TRBV11-2 to TRBJ1-3; D call uncertain. The germline V and J ends were trimmed by 5 bases and 4 bases, with 6 bases remaining between them. The length of the CDR3 is 12 residues. In germline, CDR1 is SGHAT, CDR2 FQNNGV. CDR3 region: CASSPHGNTIYF. The CDR3 region has the DNA TGTGCCAGCAGCCCTCACGGAAACACCATATATTTT.

The count of this clone is one. This chain's CDR3 is CAIILNNEQFF. The CDR3 nucleotides are TGTGCCATCATTCTGAACAATGAGCAGTTCTTC. This rearrangement joins TRBV5-4 to TRBJ2-1; no firm D call. In germline, CDR1 is SGHNT, CDR2 YYREEE (reference sequence). V lost 9 bases and J 5 bases, leaving 9 bases between the germline ends. The CDR3 runs 11 residues.

This chain links TRBV5-1 with TRBJ2-3, with 7 bases fitting TRBD1. V lost 2 bases and J lost 2; bases outside the gene matches: 2. Germline loops: CDR1 SGHRS, CDR2 YFSETQ. This CDR3 comprises 14 residues. The CDR3 DNA reads as TGCGCCAGCAGCTTTACAGGGGACACAGATACGCAGTATTTT. Its protein is CASSFTGDTDTQYF.

The chain couples TRBV6-5 to TRBJ2-5, with TRBD2 identical over 7 bases. The CDR3 runs 15 residues. With V trimmed by 0 bases and J by 5 bases, 6 bases remained unmatched. Germline V gives CDR1 MNHEY, CDR2 SVGAGI. CDR3 amino acids: CASSYSGTTLETQYF. The CDR3 nucleotides are TGTGCCAGCAGTTACTCGGGGACTACTCTGGAGACCCAGTACTTC.